The clone carrying this TCR beta chain was counted many times. Per the germline V gene, CDR1 is DFQATT and CDR2 is SNEGSKA (reference sequence). V dropped 6 bases and J dropped 0; count of bases not matched to a gene: 9. This CDR3 comprises 15 residues. TCRdb ran MiXCR on the 5' RACE reads and lists one entry per CDR3 protein. The table records about 31,000 distinct CDR3 sequences, roughly a tenth of them present only once. The data were obtained in a study of T cells after yellow fever vaccination. Study overall: The study sorted EM, EMRA, CM and Tscm memory subsets by CD3, CD45RA, CCR7 and CD95.

Points from the study as a whole: Contamination of FACS-sorted repertoires by abundant clonotypes from the bulk population could occur. Researchers report a weaker secondary response that nonetheless peaked faster, day 5 versus 15.

Sequencing was performed on PBMCs, either bulk or a sorted T-cell subset (CD4+, CD8+, memory, or dextramer-sorted; not recorded which), taken approximately 16 days after the first yellow fever vaccination. The V gene is TRBV20-1, the J gene TRBJ2-3; 7 bases agree with TRBD2. This TCR came from a man younger than 35 who received the YFV17D yellow fever vaccine. The CDR3 region is CSAPWGGTSTDTQYF. The CDR3 DNA is TGCAGTGCCCCCTGGGGGGGAACTAGCACAGATACGCAGTATTTT.